Here is one TCR beta chain with its context. The antigen is not known. This CDR3 spans 14 amino acids. With 1 base removed from V and 7 bases from J, the gap between germline ends came to 14 bases. Germline assignment: CDR1 SGHRS and CDR2 YFSETQ. The naive CD8 subset, CD45RO-negative cells positively selected for CCR7, excluded terminally differentiated effector memory CD45RA+ cells. The data belong to a study of shared clonotypes between healthy human individuals. Study information: For every donor, three CD4 naive, three CD4 memory, two CD8 naive and one CD8 memory plates were used. General study results and limits: Expectations were that clonotype sharing among donors would be affected by sequencing depth.

At the deep level, the assay was run. Methods used by the authors: Junction-only sequences produced by ImmunoSEQ had no quality scores, so filtering differed. TCRdb's copy holds only in-frame clones and misses some; the assay was immunoSEQ multiplex PCR. V, J and clone size derive from that table, while D and trimming were established from the DNA sequence. Among just over 2,000,000 clones listed, about 95% were seen once. V is TRBV5-1 and J is TRBJ1-1; D unresolved. This TCR derives from a man between 18 and 35 years old in good health. The sample was naive CD8+ T cells sorted from blood. The CDR3 DNA is TGCGCCAGCAGCTTGTACCCAGCCGAGGGTGAAGCTTTCTTT. The encoded protein is CASSLYPAEGEAFF. The whole variable domain, remainder taken from reference TRBV5-1 and TRBJ1-1, is KAGVTQTPRYLIKTRGQQVTLSCSPISGHRSVSWYQQTPGQGLQFLFEYFSETQRNKGNFPGRFSGRQFSNSRSEMNVSTLELGDSALYLCASSLYPAEGEAFFGQGTRLTVV.